A selection of T cell receptor beta chains follows, all from one sample in a study of blood T cell repertoires in COVID-19. Assay used: immunoSEQ multiplex PCR; TCRdb lists only in-frame clones, some missing. The sample shows approximately 27,000 clones, approximately 82% of them seen only once. The sample was peripheral blood. These receptors originate from a man in his 70s with acute or convalescent COVID-19. Each CDR3 is given with its conserved first and last residue. D genes are given only for firm matches. Only some rows state a clone size, as once, few, many or a class for expanded clones.

V gene: TRBV7-9
clone size: once
D gene: TRBD1
J gene: TRBJ1-1
CDR3 protein: CASRPGTGLLGTEAFF
CDR3 DNA: TGTGCCAGCAGGCCCGGGACAGGCCTCTTGGGGACTGAAGCTTTCTTT

V gene: TRBV19
clone size: .
D gene: .
J gene: TRBJ1-4
CDR3 protein: CASSKQVDEKLFF
CDR3 DNA: TGTGCCAGTAGTAAACAGGTGGACGAAAAACTGTTTTTT

V gene: TRBV6-5
clone size: .
D gene: .
J gene: TRBJ1-1
CDR3 protein: CASSYEGVNTEAFF
CDR3 DNA: TGTGCCAGCAGTTACGAGGGGGTGAACACTGAAGCTTTCTTT

V gene: TRBV4-3
clone size: once
D gene: .
J gene: TRBJ1-2
CDR3 protein: CASSHRGPNYGYTF
CDR3 DNA: TGCGCCAGCAGCCACAGGGGTCCTAACTATGGCTACACCTTC

V gene: TRBV24-1
clone size: once
D gene: .
J gene: TRBJ2-1
CDR3 protein: CATSDNRGKQGNEQFF
CDR3 DNA: TGTGCCACCAGTGACAATAGGGGGAAGCAGGGGAATGAGCAGTTCTTC

V gene: TRBV6-4
clone size: once
D gene: .
J gene: TRBJ2-1
CDR3 protein: CASSNSRNSDEQFF
CDR3 DNA: TGTGCCAGCAGTAACTCAAGAAATAGCGATGAGCAGTTCTTC

V gene: TRBV7-2
clone size: few
D gene: .
J gene: TRBJ1-3
CDR3 protein: CASSLGGRRNTIYF
CDR3 DNA: TGTGCCAGCAGCTTAGGGGGCCGGAGAAACACCATATATTTT

V gene: TRBV7-2
clone size: .
D gene: TRBD2
J gene: TRBJ2-7
CDR3 protein: CASSFGGGNSYEQYF
CDR3 DNA: TGTGCCAGCAGCTTTGGGGGGGGTAACTCCTACGAGCAGTACTTC

V gene: TRBV18
clone size: few
D gene: .
J gene: TRBJ1-5
CDR3 protein: CASSLQDSNQPQHF
CDR3 DNA: TGTGCCAGCTCACTCCAGGATAGCAATCAGCCCCAGCATTTT

V gene: TRBV5-1
clone size: .
D gene: .
J gene: TRBJ1-1
CDR3 protein: CASSADTEAFF
CDR3 DNA: TGCGCCAGCAGCGCAGACACTGAAGCTTTCTTT

V gene: TRBV11-2
clone size: once
D gene: TRBD2
J gene: TRBJ2-6
CDR3 protein: CASSFPLAGAGANVLTF
CDR3 DNA: TGTGCCAGCAGCTTCCCACTAGCGGGGGCTGGGGCCAACGTCCTGACTTTC

V gene: TRBV11-3
clone size: once
D gene: TRBD2
J gene: TRBJ2-7
CDR3 protein: CASSWGSGGFDEQYF
CDR3 DNA: TGTGCCAGCAGCTGGGGTAGCGGGGGGTTCGACGAGCAGTACTTC

V gene: TRBV19
clone size: .
D gene: .
J gene: TRBJ1-1
CDR3 protein: CASSGRASNTEAFF
CDR3 DNA: TGTGCCAGTAGTGGGAGGGCGTCGAACACTGAAGCTTTCTTT

V gene: TRBV10-3
clone size: .
D gene: TRBD1
J gene: TRBJ1-2
CDR3 protein: CAIRWGPGQDRGYTF
CDR3 DNA: TGTGCCATCAGGTGGGGGCCGGGACAGGATAGGGGCTACACCTTC

V gene: TRBV10-3
clone size: .
D gene: TRBD1
J gene: TRBJ2-7
CDR3 protein: CAIRQGADEQYF
CDR3 DNA: TGTGCCATCAGACAGGGGGCTGACGAGCAGTACTTC

V gene: TRBV15
clone size: once
D gene: TRBD1
J gene: TRBJ1-2
CDR3 protein: CATSRDEGARGYTF
CDR3 DNA: TGTGCCACCAGCAGAGACGAGGGGGCGCGGGGCTACACCTTC

V gene: TRBV5-6
clone size: .
D gene: .
J gene: TRBJ1-1
CDR3 protein: CASSLVGRSHTEAFF
CDR3 DNA: TGTGCCAGCAGCTTGGTAGGCAGGTCGCATACTGAAGCTTTCTTT

V gene: TRBV6-2/TRBV6-3
clone size: few
D gene: .
J gene: TRBJ2-2
CDR3 protein: CASSYSRRGPVTGELFF
CDR3 DNA: TGTGCCAGCAGTTACTCGAGGAGGGGGCCCGTCACCGGGGAGCTGTTTTTT

V gene: TRBV2
clone size: once
D gene: .
J gene: TRBJ2-1
CDR3 protein: CASAAYNEQFF
CDR3 DNA: TGTGCCAGCGCGGCTTACAATGAGCAGTTCTTC

V gene: TRBV5-6
clone size: once
D gene: .
J gene: TRBJ2-7
CDR3 protein: CASSLALGTRYEQYF
CDR3 DNA: TGTGCCAGCAGCTTGGCTCTCGGTACCCGGTACGAGCAGTACTTC

V gene: TRBV6-5
clone size: .
D gene: .
J gene: TRBJ1-2
CDR3 protein: CASGRTPENYGYTF
CDR3 DNA: TGTGCCAGCGGCCGGACACCCGAGAACTATGGCTACACCTTC

V gene: TRBV5-5
clone size: .
D gene: TRBD1
J gene: TRBJ1-1
CDR3 protein: CASSADRGNTEAFF
CDR3 DNA: TGTGCCAGCAGCGCCGACAGGGGGAACACTGAAGCTTTCTTT

V gene: TRBV14
clone size: .
D gene: .
J gene: TRBJ2-1
CDR3 protein: CASSQTSSYNEQFF
CDR3 DNA: TGTGCCAGCAGCCAAACCAGCTCCTACAATGAGCAGTTCTTC

V gene: TRBV19
clone size: .
D gene: .
J gene: TRBJ1-1
CDR3 protein: CASSIGPGTGYTEAFF
CDR3 DNA: TGTGCCAGTAGTATAGGGCCCGGCACGGGGTACACTGAAGCTTTCTTT

V gene: TRBV3-1/TRBV3-2
clone size: .
D gene: .
J gene: TRBJ1-3
CDR3 protein: CASERGPGNTIYF
CDR3 DNA: TGTGCCAGCGAGCGGGGTCCTGGAAACACCATATATTTT

V gene: TRBV5-1
clone size: .
D gene: .
J gene: TRBJ2-7
CDR3 protein: CASRLATGQYEQYF
CDR3 DNA: TGCGCCAGCAGACTTGCCACAGGGCAGTACGAGCAGTACTTC

V gene: TRBV18
clone size: few
D gene: TRBD1
J gene: TRBJ1-1
CDR3 protein: CASVLGTGRPEAFF
CDR3 DNA: TGTGCCAGTGTTCTTGGGACAGGTAGACCTGAAGCTTTCTTT

V gene: TRBV9
clone size: .
D gene: .
J gene: TRBJ2-7
CDR3 protein: CASSAQDNYEQYF
CDR3 DNA: TGTGCCAGCAGCGCCCAGGACAACTACGAGCAGTACTTC

V gene: TRBV28
clone size: .
D gene: .
J gene: TRBJ1-1
CDR3 protein: CASSPLPPGGTEAFF
CDR3 DNA: TGTGCCAGCAGTCCCCTCCCCCCGGGTGGTACTGAAGCTTTCTTT

V gene: TRBV19
clone size: .
D gene: .
J gene: TRBJ1-2
CDR3 protein: CASIRADGNYGYTF
CDR3 DNA: TGTGCCAGTATTCGCGCGGATGGAAACTATGGCTACACCTTC

V gene: TRBV19
clone size: .
D gene: .
J gene: TRBJ2-3
CDR3 protein: CASSIQGVGDTQYF
CDR3 DNA: TGTGCCAGTAGTATCCAGGGCGTGGGAGATACGCAGTATTTT

V gene: TRBV5-4
clone size: .
D gene: TRBD1
J gene: TRBJ1-1
CDR3 protein: CASSAQGGNTEAFF
CDR3 DNA: TGTGCCAGCAGCGCACAGGGGGGAAACACTGAAGCTTTCTTT

V gene: TRBV7-7
clone size: .
D gene: TRBD2
J gene: TRBJ2-7
CDR3 protein: CASSSYLAGEQYF
CDR3 DNA: TGTGCCAGCAGCTCCTACCTAGCGGGCGAGCAGTACTTC

V gene: TRBV2
clone size: .
D gene: .
J gene: TRBJ2-7
CDR3 protein: CASSERKPGEQYF
CDR3 DNA: TGTGCCAGCAGTGAACGTAAGCCGGGGGAGCAGTACTTC

V gene: TRBV7-8
clone size: .
D gene: TRBD1
J gene: TRBJ2-5
CDR3 protein: CASSQPGAGQGRETQYF
CDR3 DNA: TGTGCCAGCAGCCAACCGGGGGCGGGACAGGGCAGAGAGACCCAGTACTTC

V gene: TRBV12-3/TRBV12-4
clone size: once
D gene: TRBD1
J gene: TRBJ1-2
CDR3 protein: CASRTGGLGYTF
CDR3 DNA: TGTGCCAGCAGAACAGGGGGCTTGGGCTACACCTTC

V gene: TRBV5-1
clone size: .
D gene: .
J gene: TRBJ2-7
CDR3 protein: CASSLRQATYEQYF
CDR3 DNA: TGCGCCAGCAGCCTTAGGCAGGCTACCTACGAGCAGTACTTC

V gene: TRBV24-1
clone size: .
D gene: .
J gene: TRBJ1-5
CDR3 protein: CATSHSAGNQPQHF
CDR3 DNA: TGTGCCACCAGTCACAGTGCGGGGAATCAGCCCCAGCATTTT

V gene: TRBV30
clone size: .
D gene: .
J gene: TRBJ2-1
CDR3 protein: CAWEKGLYNEQFF
CDR3 DNA: TGTGCCTGGGAAAAGGGGTTATACAATGAGCAGTTCTTC

V gene: TRBV6-1
clone size: .
D gene: TRBD1
J gene: TRBJ1-1
CDR3 protein: CASSELQGRTEAFF
CDR3 DNA: TGTGCCAGCAGTGAACTACAGGGGAGAACTGAAGCTTTCTTT